The 3 T cell receptor beta chains listed next were all sequenced from one sample in a study of memory CD4+ T cells and cytomegalovirus serostatus. The sort gate was single viable CD3+CD4+CD8-CD45RO+ cells for memory CD4+ T cells. Measured with immunoSEQ multiplex PCR; TCRdb has only the in-frame clones, and not every one. The repertoire holds roughly 28,000 clones, with 76% as singletons. Sample: memory CD4+ T cells from blood. The source of these receptors is an adult in good health and CMV-seronegative.

The V gene is TRBV6-1, the J gene TRBJ2-1; the D gene is possibly TRBD2 (6 bases). With 6 bases removed from V and 3 bases from J, the gap between germline ends came to 15 bases. This CDR3 is built from 15 residues. The germline gives CDR1 MNHNS, CDR2 SASEGT. The CDR3 here is CASRVLAVGYNEQFF. In DNA, the CDR3 is TGTGCCAGCAGAGTCTTAGCGGTTGGCTACAATGAGCAGTTCTTC.

The chain employs TRBV30 and TRBJ1-2; weak D call: TRBD1 (5 bases). The CDR3 is 15 amino acids. V was shortened by 4 bases and J by 0 bases, with 15 bases between the two germline ends. In germline, CDR1 is GTSNPN, CDR2 SVGIG (reference sequence). CDR3 coding DNA: TGTGCCTGGACTCGGACAACCGACGCTAACTATGGCTACACCTTC. The encoded protein is CAWTRTTDANYGYTF.

V is TRBV5-5 and J is TRBJ2-2, with D tentatively TRBD1 or TRBD2 (5 bases each). Germline CDR1 and CDR2: SGHKS and YYEKEE (reference sequence). This CDR3 contains 15 residues. V was pared by 2 bases and J by 6 bases, with 14 bases between. CDR3 nucleotides: TGTGCCAGCAGCTTTCGCCTTGGGGGACCCGGGGAGCTGTTTTTT. Encoded protein: CASSFRLGGPGELFF.